Presented here are 9 T cell receptor beta chains from one specimen sequenced in a study of T cell responses to AZD1222 COVID-19 vaccine. Only in-frame clones appear in the TCRdb table, and some are missing; sequencing was by immunoSEQ multiplex PCR. The table has some 150,000 clones, 86% seen once. The sample was peripheral blood, taken on day 0 of MenACWY control vaccination. These receptors were collected from an adult in good health.

V is TRBV29-1 and J is TRBJ1-1, with D hard to call. In germline, CDR1 is SQVTM, CDR2 ANQGSEA. This CDR3 has 11 residues. V dropped 1 base and J dropped 6 bases, with 6 bases sitting between them. The CDR3 sequence is CSVEGPSEAFF. Written as DNA, the CDR3 is TGCAGCGTTGAAGGCCCGTCTGAAGCTTTCTTT.

The rearrangement links TRBV10-3 to TRBJ1-5; TRBD1 aligns across 12 bases. The length of the CDR3 is 14 residues. Germline CDR1 reads ENHRY; CDR2 reads SYGVKD. V was clipped by 9 bases and J by 1 base; unmatched bases: 1. CDR3 nucleotide sequence: TGTGCCATTGGGACAGGGGGCAGCAATCAGCCCCAGCATTTT. It encodes CAIGTGGSNQPQHF.

The rearrangement uses TRBV5-5 and TRBJ2-2; the D gene could be TRBD1 or TRBD2 (5 bases each). Per germline, CDR1 SGHKS and CDR2 YYEKEE (reference sequence). V lost 5 bases, J lost 2 bases, and 13 bases lay in between. The CDR3 length is 15 residues. In DNA, the CDR3 is TGTGCCAGCAGTTACCGGGACGGCAACACCGGGGAGCTGTTTTTT. Its translation is CASSYRDGNTGELFF.

The V call is TRBV4-1, the J call TRBJ2-7; 8 positions agree with TRBD2. This CDR3 comprises 16 residues. V was pared by 0 bases and J by 2 bases, with 6 bases of the junction left unmatched. Germline values: CDR1 MGHRA, CDR2 YSYEKL. The CDR3 coding sequence is TGCGCCAGCAGCCAAGAGTACGGACTAGCTGCCTACGAGCAGTACTTC. Translating it yields CASSQEYGLAAYEQYF.

The rearrangement uses TRBV2 and TRBJ2-3, with 8 nucleotides matching TRBD2. CDR3 length equals 14 residues. J lost 9 bases, V lost 8 bases, and 13 bases had no gene match. From germline, CDR1 is SNHLY and CDR2 FYNNEI. The CDR3 region has the DNA TGTGCCAGCGGGCGGGAGGCCCGGCTAGACACGCAGTATTTT. Translation gives CASGREARLDTQYF.

Comments on this clone: Within the sample, other DNA sequences also encode this same CDR3. The chain joins TRBV6-4 to TRBJ1-1, with a tentative D call TRBD1 (5 bases). Trimming shortened V by 6 bases and J by 3 bases, and 11 bases separated the two germline ends. The germline CDR1 and CDR2 sequences are MRHNA and SNTAGT. This CDR3 is 13 amino acids long. The CDR3 loop is CASSRVWDTEAFF. CDR3 DNA: TGTGCCAGCAGCAGGGTTTGGGACACTGAAGCTTTCTTT.

This clone was seen once. The J gene is TRBJ2-5, the V gene TRBV27; TRBD1 matches at 8 bases. V lost 0 bases to trimming and J lost 6 bases; unmatched junction nucleotides: 12. Germline assignment: CDR1 MNHEY and CDR2 SMNVEV (reference sequence). The CDR3 extends over 17 amino acids. DNA for the CDR3: TGTGCCAGCAGTTTATCGGTTGGTAGGCAGGGGGCGAAGACCCAGTACTTC. Translated, it gives CASSLSVGRQGAKTQYF.

In this sample, this clone turned up once. V and J are TRBV6-5 and TRBJ2-1, with D unresolved. This CDR3 spans 16 amino acids. The germline V gene has CDR1 MNHEY and CDR2 SVGAGI. V dropped 0 bases and J dropped 2 bases, with 11 bases sitting between them. CDR3 amino acids: CASSYSGGRAYNEQFF. The CDR3 DNA reads as TGTGCCAGCAGTTACTCAGGCGGCCGGGCCTACAATGAGCAGTTCTTC.

The chain couples TRBV29-1 to TRBJ2-7, with 9 bases lining up with TRBD1. The CDR3 has 13 amino acids. Looked up from germline, CDR1 is SQVTM and CDR2 is ANQGSEA. The ends lost 6 bases at V and 2 bases at J; junction bases unmatched: 5. DNA of the CDR3: TGCAGCGTACCGGGACAGGGAACCTACGAGCAGTACTTC. Translation gives CSVPGQGTYEQYF.